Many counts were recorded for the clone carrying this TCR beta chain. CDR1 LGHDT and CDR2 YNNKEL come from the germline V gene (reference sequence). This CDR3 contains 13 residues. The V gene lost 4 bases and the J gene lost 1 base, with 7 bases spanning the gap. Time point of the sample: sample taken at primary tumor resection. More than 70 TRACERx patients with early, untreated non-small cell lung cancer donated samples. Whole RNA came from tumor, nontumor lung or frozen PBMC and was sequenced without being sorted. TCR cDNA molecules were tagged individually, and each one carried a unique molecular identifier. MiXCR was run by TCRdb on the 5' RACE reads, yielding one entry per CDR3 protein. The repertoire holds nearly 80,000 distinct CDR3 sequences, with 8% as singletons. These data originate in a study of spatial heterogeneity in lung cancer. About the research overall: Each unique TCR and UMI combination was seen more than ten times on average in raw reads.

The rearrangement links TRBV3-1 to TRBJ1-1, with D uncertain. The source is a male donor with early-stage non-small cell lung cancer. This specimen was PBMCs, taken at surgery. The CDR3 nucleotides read TGTGCCAGCAGCCTACTAAAGAACACTGAAGCTTTCTTT. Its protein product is CASSLLKNTEAFF.